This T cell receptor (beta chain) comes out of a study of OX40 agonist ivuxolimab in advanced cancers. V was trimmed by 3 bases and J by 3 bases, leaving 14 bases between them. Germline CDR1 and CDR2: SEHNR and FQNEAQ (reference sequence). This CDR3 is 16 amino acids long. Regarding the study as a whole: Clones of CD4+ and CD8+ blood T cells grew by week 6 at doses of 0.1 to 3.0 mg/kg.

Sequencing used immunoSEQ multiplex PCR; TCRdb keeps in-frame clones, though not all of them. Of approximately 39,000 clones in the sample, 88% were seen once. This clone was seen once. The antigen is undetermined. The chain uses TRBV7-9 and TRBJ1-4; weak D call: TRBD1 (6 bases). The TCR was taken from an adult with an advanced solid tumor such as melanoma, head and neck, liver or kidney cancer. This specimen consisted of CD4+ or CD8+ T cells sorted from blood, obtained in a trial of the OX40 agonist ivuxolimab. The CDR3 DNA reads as TGTGCCAGCAGCTTCTCAACAGGGTTCGCTAATGAAAAACTGTTTTTT. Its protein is CASSFSTGFANEKLFF. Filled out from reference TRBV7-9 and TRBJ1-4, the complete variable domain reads DTGVSQNPRHKITKRGQNVTFRCDPISEHNRLYWYRQTLGQGPEFLTYFQNEAQLEKSRLLSDRFSAERPKGSFSTLEIQRTEQGDSAMYLCASSFSTGFANEKLFFGSGTQLSVL.